Below, 28 T cell receptor beta chains from the same sample are listed, as sequenced in a study of cytomegalovirus exposure and HLA in healthy donors. The PCR made use of 60 Vbeta and 13 Jbeta primers. TCRdb's table, derived via immunoSEQ multiplex PCR, lists solely in-frame clones and lacks some. The sample has 110,000 to 150,000 clones, 77% seen once. The sample consisted of PBMCs. The origin of the receptors is a male donor in good health and CMV-seronegative.

The rearrangement links TRBV7-3 to TRBJ2-2; tentative D call: TRBD1 (5 bases). CDR1 and CDR2 (germline): SGHTA, FQGTGA. CDR3 length equals 17 residues. The germline V and J ends were trimmed by 5 bases and 2 bases, with 18 bases remaining between them. CDR3 sequence: CASSPRVGRFNTGELFF. CDR3 nucleotides: TGTGCCAGCAGCCCCAGGGTAGGGCGGTTTAACACCGGGGAGCTGTTTTTT.

The chain employs TRBV6-5 and TRBJ1-6, with D possibly TRBD1 on 6 matching bases. This CDR3 is built from 12 residues. Germline assignment: CDR1 MNHEY and CDR2 SVGAGI. The V gene lost 5 bases and the J gene lost 16 bases, with 15 bases spanning the gap. The CDR3 DNA is TGTGCCAGCAGTACGATGAGGACAGAGCTCCACTTT. This gives the protein CASSTMRTELHF.

The chain employs TRBV6-6 and TRBJ2-7; D might be TRBD1 (6 bases). Deletions cut 5 bases from V and 1 base from J, with 18 bases between. Germline V gene sequence: CDR1 MNHNY, CDR2 SVGAGI (reference sequence). The CDR3 sequence is 16 residues long. The CDR3 spells CASSALVRGNSYEQYF. The DNA of the CDR3 is TGTGCCAGCAGTGCTCTGGTTAGGGGGAATTCCTACGAGCAGTACTTC.

This chain connects TRBV7-8 to TRBJ1-2, with 7 bases fitting TRBD1. This CDR3 has 15 residues. V shed 4 bases, J shed 4 bases, and the junction held 9 bases outside the gene matches. The germline gives CDR1 SGHVS, CDR2 FQNEAQ. CDR3 DNA sequence: TGTGCCAGCAGCTCAGGACAGGCCTCATCCTATGGCTACACCTTC. It encodes CASSSGQASSYGYTF.

This clone occurred once. The V and J genes are TRBV6-5 and TRBJ1-1, with D unclear. The CDR3 is 14 amino acids. CDR1 and CDR2 (germline): MNHEY, SVGAGI. V lost 6 bases and J 0 bases, leaving 11 bases between the germline ends. The CDR3, as DNA: TGTGCCAGCAGCCCTGACACCTTGAACACTGAAGCTTTCTTT. Translation gives CASSPDTLNTEAFF.

The V call is TRBV9, the J call TRBJ2-2; D is undetermined. CDR1 is SGDLS and CDR2 is YYNGEE in the germline V gene. This CDR3 is built from 17 residues. Trimming removed 5 bases from V and 2 bases from J, with 19 bases in between. The CDR3 sequence: CASSPRSPRGNTGELFF. As DNA, the CDR3 is TGTGCCAGCAGTCCACGTTCCCCGAGAGGTAACACCGGGGAGCTGTTTTTT.

The rearrangement joins TRBV4-1 to TRBJ2-7; the match to TRBD1 covers 8 bases. V lost 5 bases and J lost 1; bases outside the gene matches: 10. Germline values: CDR1 MGHRA, CDR2 YSYEKL. The CDR3 length is 16 residues. The CDR3 sequence is CASSETQGARSYEQYF. In DNA, the CDR3 is TGCGCCAGCAGCGAAACGCAGGGGGCAAGGTCCTACGAGCAGTACTTC.

CDR3 coding DNA: TGTGCCAGCAGTGATCGACTAGCGGGAGGACGGGGAAACATTCAGTACTTC. This codes for CASSDRLAGGRGNIQYF. The chain carries TRBV2 and TRBJ2-4, with 13 nucleotides matching TRBD2. Germline V lookup: CDR1 SNHLY, CDR2 FYNNEI. This CDR3 is built from 17 residues. Trimming removed 3 bases from V and 6 bases from J; junction bases left unmatched: 8. Full variable domain (rest looked up from reference TRBV2 and TRBJ2-4): EPEVTQTPSHQVTQMGQEVILRCVPISNHLYFYWYRQILGQKVEFLVSFYNNEISEKSEIFDDQFSVERPDGSNFTLKIRSTKLEDSAMYFCASSDRLAGGRGNIQYFGAGTRLSVL.

This chain links TRBV19 with TRBJ1-2; 9 nucleotides line up with TRBD1. The V and J ends lost 2 bases and 8 bases, in that order; junction bases with no gene match: 6. Germline CDR1 and CDR2: LNHDA and SQIVND (reference sequence). The CDR3 has 14 residues. CDR3 bases: TGTGCCAGTAGTATAATTAGGACAGGGGACGGCTACACCTTC. It codes for CASSIIRTGDGYTF.

The V call is TRBV13, the J call TRBJ2-5, with 7 bases identical to TRBD2. V was pared by 2 bases and J by 1 base, with 10 bases of the junction left unmatched. The CDR3 consists of 17 residues. Germline CDR1 PRHDT, CDR2 FYEKMQ (reference sequence). CDR3 loop: CASSLIDRERGQETQYF. In DNA form, the CDR3 reads TGTGCCAGCAGCTTAATCGATAGGGAGCGGGGCCAAGAGACCCAGTACTTC.

CDR3 nucleotides: TGTGCCAGCAGCTTAGGCAGGTCCTACGAGCAGTACTTC. Translated: CASSLGRSYEQYF. The chain couples TRBV7-2 to TRBJ2-7; D is uncertain. V was cut by 1 base and J by 1 base, with 5 bases left in between. This CDR3 has 13 amino acids. Germline values: CDR1 SGHTA, CDR2 FQGNSA.

The V and J genes are TRBV4-2 and TRBJ2-5; tentative D call: TRBD2 (6 bases). The CDR3 sequence is 15 residues long. The ends were cut back, 1 base at V and 2 bases at J, with 11 bases in the middle. Germline V gene sequence: CDR1 LGHNA, CDR2 YNFKEQ. The CDR3 reads CASSQGGLPQETQYF. For the CDR3, the DNA is TGTGCCAGCAGCCAAGGGGGACTGCCGCAAGAGACCCAGTACTTC.

The chain is built from TRBV5-6 and TRBJ2-7; D possibly corresponds to TRBD1 (5 bases). Germline lookup yields CDR1 SGHDT and CDR2 YYEEEE. CDR3 length equals 14 residues. Deletions cut 3 bases from V and 6 bases from J, with 16 bases between. CDR3 protein: CASSSTQPRGEQYF. CDR3 nucleotides: TGTGCCAGCAGCTCCACTCAACCAAGGGGCGAGCAGTACTTC.

J is TRBJ2-2 and V is TRBV7-9; TRBD1 matches at 7 bases. J was trimmed by 5 bases and V by 4 bases; bases with no gene match: 10. The length of the CDR3 is 16 residues. From germline, CDR1 is SEHNR and CDR2 FQNEAQ (reference sequence). The CDR3 is CASSSDRPPPTGELFF. The CDR3 DNA reads as TGTGCCAGCAGCTCGGACAGGCCGCCCCCGACCGGGGAGCTGTTTTTT.

This chain links TRBV10-3 with TRBJ1-6; TRBD1 aligns across 9 bases. The germline CDR1 and CDR2 sequences are ENHRY and SYGVKD. The V gene end was trimmed by 6 bases and the J gene end by 7 bases; junction bases not matched to a gene: 7. The CDR3 has 15 amino acids. The CDR3 here is CAIRRDREANSPLHF. CDR3 nucleotides: TGTGCCATCAGGAGGGACAGGGAAGCAAATTCACCCCTCCACTTT.

Worth noting for this clone: The junction differs from germline at one of its ends, possibly a read error. The CDR3 spells CASSQAQLAKNSQYF. CDR3 sequence (DNA): TGCGCCAGCAGCCAGGCTCAGCTAGCCAAAAACAGTCAGTACTTC. This chain links TRBV4-3 with TRBJ2-4; the D gene is possibly TRBD2 (5 bases). In germline, CDR1 is LGHNA, CDR2 YSLEER. This CDR3 contains 15 residues.

This clone has just a few counts. The chain is built from TRBV5-6 and TRBJ2-2; 12 bases fit TRBD2. The CDR3 extends over 16 amino acids. With V trimmed by 1 base and J by 4 bases, 2 bases remained unmatched. Per germline, CDR1 SGHDT and CDR2 YYEEEE. The CDR3: CASSLRTSGATGELFF. The CDR3 DNA follows: TGTGCCAGCAGCTTGCGGACTAGCGGGGCCACCGGGGAGCTGTTTTTT. The complete variable domain, with remaining parts taken from reference TRBV5-6 and TRBJ2-2, reads DAGVTQSPTHLIKTRGQQVTLRCSPKSGHDTVSWYQQALGQGPQFIFQYYEEEERQRGNFPDRFSGHQFPNYSSELNVNALLLGDSALYLCASSLRTSGATGELFFGEGSRLTVL.

J is TRBJ1-2 and V is TRBV14; D is uncertain. CDR1 and CDR2 from the germline V gene are SGHDN and FVKESK. The CDR3 is made up of 13 amino acids. Trimming shortened V by 0 bases and J by 3 bases, and 5 bases separated the two germline ends. This CDR3 reads CASSQDTDYGYTF. CDR3 DNA: TGTGCCAGCAGCCAAGATACAGACTATGGCTACACCTTC.

The CDR3 sequence is CASSQRRPEPGGQQSGANVLTF. The CDR3 DNA is TGTGCCAGCAGCCAAAGAAGGCCCGAACCAGGGGGGCAACAGTCTGGGGCCAACGTCCTGACTTTC. This sequence joins TRBV14 and TRBJ2-6; D is possibly TRBD1 (7 bases). Germline loops: CDR1 SGHDN, CDR2 FVKESK. The CDR3 has 22 amino acids. V was clipped by 2 bases and J by 1 base, with 27 bases between them.

CDR3 DNA: TGCAGCGCCCTCGGGACAGACAACACCGGGGAGCTGTTTTTT. This codes for CSALGTDNTGELFF. The chain has TRBV29-1 and TRBJ2-2; 7 bases are a match to TRBD1. Germline loops: CDR1 SQVTM, CDR2 ANQGSEA. Germline trimming cut 7 bases from V and 2 bases from J; bases unmatched to any gene: 7. The CDR3 is 14 residues long.

This chain links TRBV12-5 with TRBJ1-3, with D maybe TRBD1 (5 bases). V dropped 6 bases and J dropped 7 bases, with 19 bases sitting between them. Germline-derived CDR1 and CDR2 are LGHNT and FRNRAP. The CDR3 contains 15 residues. The CDR3 bases are TGTGCTAGTGGCGGGATGTGGGGGGTCAGTAACACCATATATTTT. It encodes CASGGMWGVSNTIYF. The whole variable domain, filled in from reference TRBV12-5 and TRBJ1-3, reads DARVTQTPRHKVTEMGQEVTMRCQPILGHNTVFWYRQTMMQGLELLAYFRNRAPLDDSGMPKDRFSAEMPDATLATLKIQPSEPRDSAVYFCASGGMWGVSNTIYFGEGSWLTVV.

V gene TRBV6-5 combines with J gene TRBJ2-7, with D possibly being TRBD2 (6 bases). The CDR3 is 14 residues long. The V end was cut by 6 bases, the J end by 4 bases, with 16 bases between. Per the germline V gene, CDR1 is MNHEY and CDR2 is SVGAGI. CDR3 amino acids: CASSHLTGRYEQYF. The CDR3 DNA sequence: TGTGCCAGCAGCCATTTGACGGGGAGGTACGAGCAGTACTTC.

This clone was observed once. The chain employs TRBV27 and TRBJ2-3; D perhaps matches TRBD1 (5 bases). This CDR3 has 15 residues. The V gene's germline CDR1 is MNHEY and CDR2 SMNVEV (reference sequence). Trimming removed 3 bases from V and 2 bases from J, with 12 bases in between. The CDR3, as DNA: TGTGCCAGCAGTTTCAGGGCCAGAGACACAGATACGCAGTATTTT. As protein: CASSFRARDTDTQYF.

This chain links TRBV7-2 with TRBJ1-3; D gene uncertain. V shed 1 base and J shed 4 bases, with 11 bases lying between them. The germline V gene encodes CDR1 SGHTA and CDR2 FQGNSA. This CDR3 region has 15 residues. In DNA form, the CDR3 reads TGTGCCAGCAGCTTAGTGGGTGCGGCGGGAAACACCATATATTTT. It translates to CASSLVGAAGNTIYF.

This chain links TRBV12-5 with TRBJ1-2, with TRBD1 identical over 11 bases. CDR1 is LGHNT and CDR2 is FRNRAP in the germline V gene. This CDR3 is 15 amino acids long. Trimming cost V 5 bases and J 2 bases; bases outside gene matches: 4. The CDR3 DNA reads as TGTGCTAGTGGTCCCGGACAGGGGGCGAACTATGGCTACACCTTC. Protein sequence: CASGPGQGANYGYTF.

The rearrangement uses TRBV27 and TRBJ1-4, with D perhaps matching TRBD1 (5 bases). CDR1 is MNHEY, CDR2 SMNVEV, per germline (reference sequence). Trimming removed 3 bases from V and 5 bases from J, with 16 bases in between. The CDR3 is 16 amino acids. The CDR3 loop is CASSFRPQASNEKLFF. The CDR3 DNA is TGTGCCAGCAGTTTCCGCCCACAGGCAAGCAATGAAAAACTGTTTTTT. The full variable domain, rest sourced from reference TRBV27 and TRBJ1-4, is EAQVTQNPRYLITVTGKKLTVTCSQNMNHEYMSWYRQDPGLGLRQIYYSMNVEVTDKGDVPEGYKVSRKEKRNFPLILESPSPNQTSLYFCASSFRPQASNEKLFFGSGTQLSVL.

The chain has TRBV6-5 and TRBJ2-3; 8 nucleotides line up with TRBD2. The CDR3 runs to 15 residues. CDR1 and CDR2 from the germline V gene are MNHEY and SVGAGI. Unmatched junction bases numbered 12, after V lost 7 bases and J lost 6 bases. CDR3: CASKPGGVGWDTQYF. The CDR3 DNA is TGTGCCAGCAAACCCGGGGGGGTGGGGTGGGATACGCAGTATTTT.

The chain links TRBV7-9 to TRBJ1-1; 8 bases are shared with TRBD1. In germline, CDR1 is SEHNR, CDR2 FQNEAQ (reference sequence). Unmatched junction bases numbered 6, after V lost 5 bases and J lost 1 base. The CDR3 is made up of 15 amino acids. The CDR3 loop is CASSPGDRQNTEAFF. In nucleotides, the CDR3 is TGTGCCAGCAGCCCAGGGGACAGGCAGAACACTGAAGCTTTCTTT.